The source of this T cell receptor (beta chain) is a study of T cells in Graves' hyperthyroidism and ophthalmopathy. The V gene's germline CDR1 is SGDLS and CDR2 YYNGEE. The CDR3 sequence is 12 residues long. V was clipped by 3 bases and J by 6 bases; unmatched bases: 2. This clonotype came up a few times. From RNA transcripts, TCR beta CDR3 regions were amplified. HTBI primers were the set used in a first-round RT-PCR of the TCR CDR3. One entry per CDR3 protein results from TCRdb running MiXCR on the multiplex PCR reads. The table has fewer than 700,000 distinct CDR3 sequences, 15% to 20% seen once; the top ten hold 3% to 4.5%. Fresh 10 ml peripheral blood yielded PBMCs.

The sequence was collected from a woman aged 30 to 39 with Graves' hyperthyroidism. Sequencing input: blood. This sequence joins TRBV9 and TRBJ1-2, with TRBD1 matching over 7 bases. The chain's CDR3 is CASSETGNGYTF. DNA for the CDR3: TGTGCCAGCAGCGAGACAGGGAATGGCTACACCTTC.